The clone carrying this TCR beta chain was observed a few times. Its antigen remains unknown. This specimen comes from a study of T-cell memory formation after mild COVID-19. At the level of the study: Across donors, TCR clusters were largely donor specific.

Amplification by 5'RACE using constant-segment primers produced TCR alpha and TCR beta cDNA libraries that carried sample barcodes and UMIs. TCRdb used MiXCR to reprocess the 5' RACE reads, holding one entry per CDR3 protein. The repertoire holds around 420,000 distinct CDR3 sequences, about 24% seen once, with around 9.5% in the top ten. The CDR3 consists of 14 residues. The V end lost 2 bases, the J end lost 8 bases, and 10 bases lay between the germline ends. Germline V CDR1 and CDR2: MNHEY, SVGAGI. Findings and caveats of the study: There were some responding clones in pre-infection memory, which suggested that cross-reactive memory had joined. Among contracting clones, CD4+ were mainly CM/EM and CD8+ enriched in EMRA.

The clonotype comes from an adult woman who had mild COVID-19 (a few samples of this study predate the infection). Cell type and time point are not known. Sample: PBMCs or a T cell subset sorted from them (not recorded which). The chain employs TRBV6-5 and TRBJ1-6; D remains unclear. CDR3 amino acids: CASSYRGLDSPLHF. In DNA, the CDR3 is TGTGCCAGCAGTTACCGGGGTTTGGATTCACCCCTCCACTTT.